The TCR beta chain described here comes from a study of technical replicates of blood from four donors. Looked up from germline, CDR1 is SQVTM and CDR2 is ANQGSEA. V lost 5 bases, J lost 4 bases, and 11 bases lay in between. The CDR3 is 12 amino acids. Repertoires were generated with immunoSEQ multiplex PCR, while TCRdb's copy carries only in-frame clones and drops some. This table has roughly 76,000 clones, roughly 94% appearing once. J is TRBJ1-2 and V is TRBV29-1, with TRBD1 as a possible D gene (5 bases). This sequence was found in a human donor in good health. The sequencing input was T cells isolated from PBMCs. In nucleotides, the CDR3 is TGCAGCGTTCGGGGGTCTGCCTATGGCTACACCTTC. Translating gives CSVRGSAYGYTF.